The following is a TCR beta chain sequence with its context. The clone's antigen remains unknown. The DNA is left out, because the CDR3 cannot be placed on it with certainty; the CDR3 is given as TCRdb lists it. The CDR3 regions of human TCRbeta chains were analyzed by immunosequencing. The study's processing was this. TCRs in the repertoires were matched against a reference library of SARS-CoV-2-specific TCRs that had been generated with the MIRA antigen-specificity platform. Breadth was defined as the fraction of unique TCRs that were SARS-CoV-2-associated, and depth was defined as the fraction of total T cells that were SARS-CoV-2-associated. Using the MIRA data, each spike-specific TCR was assigned both to the spike region to which the TCR was reactive and to a CD4 or CD8 class. Log10-transformed breadth and depth values were compared by one-way ANOVA with Sidak's multiple comparisons tests. TCRdb took over this immuneACCESS table, retaining in-frame rearrangements with V and J assigned. Such tables are incomplete; in checked studies, under half of the missing clones stem from an unresolved V gene, and the remainder is unexplained. D and trimming come from the DNA, and the V and J calls and clone size come from that table. In this sample the table shows about 110,000 clones, approximately 90% of which occur a single time. About 3.3% of the sample rests with the top ten.

The sample belongs to a study of T cell responses to AZD1222 COVID-19 vaccine (dated by TCRdb to 2020 to 2022). Turning to the overall study: Because spike-specific TCR depth and breadth did not differ between the two schedules, AZD1222 recipients who got a second dose at roughly 4 weeks were pooled with those who got a second dose at roughly 12 weeks. Trial participants were enrolled into age subgroups of 18-55, 56-69 and 70-plus years, which contained about 150, 28 and 57 TCR-sequenced participants, respectively. A total of more than 230 trial participants underwent TCR sequencing, of whom 207 received two doses of AZD1222 and about 26 received two doses of the MenACWY control vaccine.

What the time point label conveys for this sample: baseline before first vaccination. The vaccinee samples were drawn from two UK trials, COV001 and COV002, one of which was a single-blind randomized controlled phase 2/3 trial testing AZD1222 (ChAdOx1 nCoV-19) in healthy adults. For TCRbeta chain sequencing, PBMC samples were collected from trial participants at day 0 and at day 28 after the second dose. The study at large found these results: After two AZD1222 doses, spike-specific TCR breadth and depth were significantly higher than at day 0 and than in MenACWY recipients. Conclusions about previously exposed vaccinees are limited, since just a handful of AZD1222 recipients were seropositive for SARS-CoV-2 at baseline. Because no day 14 peak-response samples were available, the repertoires could be characterized only after the peak T cell response. The 56-69-year group was small, and its depth increase did not reach significance, likely because of low power. Epitopes outside the regions mutated in the B.1.351 and B.1.1.7 variants were reportedly recognized by nearly half of the unique spike-specific TCRs. CD4 TCRs associated with the vaccine covered the entire spike protein, and the dominant responses were in regions 160-218 and 743-854. Participants were mostly white British and included more females than males, and it was suggested by the authors that clonal diversity may have been underestimated.

The source is an adult in good health. The sequenced sample was peripheral blood, obtained on day 0 of AZD1222 vaccination.

The CDR3 region reads CASSSSSSLGETQYF. The rearrangement combines TRBV6-8 with TRBJ2-5. CDR1 and CDR2, looked up from the germline V gene, are MNHGY and SAAAGT. From the cysteine up to the phenylalanine, the CDR3 has a length of 15 residues.